This TCR beta chain was captured in a study of T cells in Graves' hyperthyroidism and ophthalmopathy. Study-level information: Prior to any treatment, at the point of initial diagnosis, peripheral blood was collected. Whole-study results and caveats: The model forecast ophthalmopathy, anticipating it by a median around 6.5 months before onset.

Researchers barred patients who had uncontrolled infection, other autoimmune disease, pregnancy or lactation. Diagnosis rested on symptoms, serum thyroxine and TRAb, thyroid ultrasound, and orbital computed tomography. The germline gives CDR1 SGHRS, CDR2 YFSETQ. The CDR3 is made up of 14 amino acids. The V end lost 0 bases, the J end lost 6 bases, and 10 bases lay between the germline ends. Remarks on this clonotype: Its specificity is unknown.

Amplified regions were TCR beta CDR3 sequences from RNA transcripts. Carried out on the TCR CDR3, a first-round RT-PCR used the HTBI primer set. MiXCR, applied by TCRdb to the multiplex PCR reads, yields one record per CDR3 protein. The sample yields 450,000 to 600,000 distinct CDR3 sequences, just under 20% seen once. V and J are TRBV5-1 and TRBJ1-5; TRBD1 might be the D (5 bases). What was sequenced was blood. The TCR comes from a man aged 35 to 55 with Graves' ophthalmopathy. This CDR3 reads CASSLEGYRQPQHF. CDR3 DNA sequence: TGCGCCAGCAGCTTGGAGGGGTACCGTCAGCCCCAGCATTTT.